The next 5 T cell receptor beta chains were all read from a single sample in a study of response to subunit inactivated influenza vaccine. In TCRdb, the RT-PCR reads were re-called with MiXCR into one record per CDR3 protein. The table lists under 800,000 distinct CDR3 sequences, around 14% of them singletons. The source material was PBMCs from blood, sampled approximately 15 days before vaccination. The receptors come from a man aged 50 or older who received an inactivated influenza vaccine.

This clonotype was detected once. The chain carries TRBV12-3 or TRBV12-4 and TRBJ2-1; weak D call: TRBD1 (5 bases). This CDR3 comprises 15 residues. Trimming cost V 7 bases and J 4 bases, with 17 bases left between them. CDR3 sequence (DNA): TGTGCCAGCACACCGAGCATAAGACAGTACAATGAGCAGTTCTTC. Residues: CASTPSIRQYNEQFF.

The gene calls are TRBV6-2 or TRBV6-3 and TRBJ2-7; D remains unclear. With 4 bases removed from V and 0 bases from J, the gap between germline ends came to 7 bases. CDR3 length equals 13 residues. Per germline, CDR1 MNHEY and CDR2 SVGEGT. The CDR3 DNA reads TGTGCCAGCAGTTGGGTAGACTCCTACGAGCAGTACTTC. Its translation is CASSWVDSYEQYF.

This clonotype occurred a few times. Written as DNA, the CDR3 is TGTGCCAGCAGCCTCCTACGCGAGCAGTACTTC. Translating it yields CASSLLREQYF. The chain carries TRBV6-2 or TRBV6-3 and TRBJ2-7; unclear D gene. With 6 bases removed from V and 6 bases from J, the gap between germline ends came to 9 bases. This CDR3 is built from 11 residues. The germline gives CDR1 MNHEY, CDR2 SVGEGT.

This clonotype was seen a handful of times. V and J are TRBV24-1 and TRBJ2-3; D is perhaps TRBD2 (5 bases). CDR1 and CDR2 from the germline V gene are KGHDR and SFDVKD. V was cut by 4 bases and J by 0 bases, with 13 bases left in between. The CDR3 length is 16 residues. The CDR3 here is CATSDPKRFSTDTQYF. CDR3 DNA sequence: TGTGCCACCAGTGACCCAAAGCGGTTTAGCACAGATACGCAGTATTTT.

This clonotype was picked up a small number of times. The CDR3 sequence: CASSAQGQAFF. The CDR3 DNA follows: TGTGCCAGCAGCGCACAGGGTCAAGCTTTCTTT. This chain joins TRBV11-2 and TRBJ1-1; possibly TRBD1 for D (6 bases). The CDR3 runs 11 residues. The germline CDR1 and CDR2 sequences are SGHAT and FQNNGV. V lost 5 bases to trimming and J lost 9 bases, with 10 bases between them.